This T cell receptor (beta chain) was sequenced during a study of CD8+ T cells in alopecia areata. On the study more broadly: Treated patients received severity scores based on the percentage of scalp area affected.

Extracted RNA was reverse transcribed into cDNA, the sequencing template. The repertoire was sequenced with immunoSEQ multiplex PCR; TCRdb's copy has only in-frame clones and lacks some. This table has some 190,000 clones, approximately 50% appearing once. The CDR3 is 13 amino acids. The germline V gene has CDR1 SGHRS and CDR2 YFSETQ. V dropped 4 bases and J dropped 2 bases, with 10 bases sitting between them. Described treatment: oral pan-JAK inhibitor, 5-10 mg twice daily. The receptor was isolated from a human donor with alopecia areata. This chain connects TRBV5-1 to TRBJ2-7; D remains ambiguous. The specimen was CD8+ T cells sorted from blood, collected around week 53, from a patient treated with tofacitinib. The chain's CDR3 is CASSPGSPYEQYF. The DNA of the CDR3 is TGCGCCAGCAGCCCCGGGTCGCCCTACGAGCAGTACTTC.